This TCR beta chain was sequenced during a study of blood T cell repertoires in COVID-19. On the study more broadly: The samples span acute and convalescent COVID-19 from the United States, Italy and Spain. T cells, B-cell-depleted T cells, or PBMCs provided the cDNA or gDNA that served as material.

The CDR3 has 17 residues. The germline V and J ends were trimmed by 1 base and 2 bases, with 15 bases remaining between them. CDR1 is LGHNA, CDR2 YNFKEQ, per germline. Study processing details: Reference gene primer amplification yielded estimated nucleated cell counts. The assay was immunoSEQ multiplex PCR, and TCRdb's table has in-frame clones only and misses some. From that table come the V and J calls and clone size; the DNA was used to work out D and trimming. The table records some 250,000 clones, about 90% of them present only once. This chain joins TRBV4-2 and TRBJ1-5; TRBD1 might be the D (5 bases). This receptor was identified in a woman in her 30s who had recovered from COVID-19. Material for sequencing was peripheral blood. CDR3 amino acids: CASSQAVRGIGNQPQHF. The CDR3 DNA reads as TGTGCCAGCAGCCAAGCGGTCCGGGGGATTGGCAATCAGCCCCAGCATTTT.